One and the same sample provided the 29 T cell receptor beta chains below, sequenced in a study of blood T cells in healthy people across ages. The second PCR ran about 6 to 11 cycles with a sample-barcoded 5' primer and J-beta primers. TCRdb re-derived calls from the 5' RACE reads in MiXCR, one entry per CDR3 protein. The table lists about 670,000 distinct CDR3 sequences, less than 45% of them singletons. The sequenced material came from blood. The receptors come from a man at least 80 years old in good health.

The rearrangement joins TRBV12-3 or TRBV12-4 to TRBJ1-5, with D possibly matching TRBD1 (6 bases). V lost 4 bases, J lost 2 bases, and 12 bases lay in between. The CDR3 sequence is 15 residues long. CDR3 sequence (DNA): TGTGCCAGCAGTTCACTAGGACAGCGCAATCAGCCCCAGCATTTT. Amino acid sequence: CASSSLGQRNQPQHF.

The chain couples TRBV20-1 to TRBJ2-5, with unresolved D. Germline assignment: CDR1 DFQATT and CDR2 SNEGSKA (reference sequence). Trimming took off 0 bases at V and 4 bases at J, with 6 bases between the two ends. The CDR3 has 12 amino acids. The CDR3 DNA sequence: TGCAGTGCTAGAGAAAGTGGAGAGACCCAGTACTTC. It codes for CSARESGETQYF.

In the case of this clonotype: Since a much larger clone is just one base distant, this may be a read error. CDR3 sequence (DNA): TGCGCCAGCAGCCAAGATATCAACATGGGGCTGAGCCAGCCCCAGCATTTT. Its protein is CASSQDINMGLSQPQHF. The V call is TRBV4-3, the J call TRBJ1-5; D is possibly TRBD1 (5 bases). Deletions cut 0 bases from V and 7 bases from J, with 19 bases between. CDR3 length equals 17 residues. Germline-derived CDR1 and CDR2 are LGHNA and YSLEER.

The chain recombines TRBV28 with TRBJ2-4; 10 bases align to TRBD2. The DNA end is a closer match to TRBJ2-7, so the J assignment may be wrong. Germline V gene lookup returns CDR1 MDHEN and CDR2 SYDVKM. The CDR3 is made up of 15 amino acids. CDR3 nucleotide sequence: TGTGCCAGCAGTTTATCGGCTAGCGGGAGCTGCGAGCAGTACTTC. Translation gives CASSLSASGSCEQYF.

About this clonotype itself: At one boundary the junction diverges from the germline segment, which might be a read error. The CDR3: CGVADRGVGGYTF. The CDR3 nucleotides are TGCGGCGTTGCGGACAGGGGAGTAGGTGGCTACACCTTC. The chain employs TRBV29-1 and TRBJ1-2; 9 bases align to TRBD1. The CDR3 runs to 13 residues. Germline assignment: CDR1 SQVTM and CDR2 ANQGSEA.

This CDR3 reads CASSFLTVSADEQYF. Here the CDR3 DNA reads TGTGCCAGCAGTTTTCTCACAGTGAGCGCCGACGAGCAGTACTTC. The chain joins TRBV12-3 or TRBV12-4 to TRBJ2-7; D ambiguous. The CDR3 is 15 residues long. V gave up 3 bases and J gave up 5 bases, with 17 bases separating them.

This clonotype was seen only a few times. The chain couples TRBV20-1 to TRBJ2-3; D is perhaps TRBD2 (6 bases). CDR3 length equals 15 residues. With 6 bases removed from V and 1 base from J, the gap between germline ends came to 17 bases. Germline V gene lookup returns CDR1 DFQATT and CDR2 SNEGSKA (reference sequence). CDR3 sequence: CSAAVRERGTDTQYF. Written as DNA, the CDR3 is TGCAGTGCGGCCGTTCGGGAGCGGGGCACAGATACGCAGTATTTT.

This clonotype was detected many times. The chain couples TRBV7-3 to TRBJ2-5, with 7 bases matching TRBD2. The CDR3 length is 16 residues. Germline CDR1 SGHTA, CDR2 FQGTGA. V shed 1 base and J 4 bases; nucleotides not matched to a gene: 9. The CDR3 protein is CASSLNPAGRRETQYF. The DNA of the CDR3 is TGTGCCAGCAGCTTAAATCCAGCGGGAAGGCGAGAGACCCAGTACTTC.

The rearrangement joins TRBV6-1 to TRBJ1-6; 7 bases line up with TRBD1. With 7 bases clipped from V and 9 bases from J, the junction kept 12 bases outside the gene matches. Germline V gene sequence: CDR1 MNHNS, CDR2 SASEGT. CDR3 length: 15 amino acids. CDR3: CASINSDRAGSPLHF. CDR3 in DNA: TGTGCCAGCATTAACTCTGACAGGGCAGGTTCACCCCTCCACTTT.

J is TRBJ2-7 and V is TRBV15, with D perhaps TRBD1 (8 bases). CDR1 is LNHNV and CDR2 is YYDKDF in the germline V gene (reference sequence). The CDR3 consists of 15 residues. The ends were cut back, 1 base at V and 2 bases at J, with 12 bases in the middle. The CDR3 coding sequence is TGTGCCACCAGCAGAGGGACAGGGAGGGCCTACGAGCAGTACTTC. Its translation is CATSRGTGRAYEQYF. The full variable domain, completed using reference TRBV15 and TRBJ2-7, is DAMVIQNPRYQVTQFGKPVTLSCSQTLNHNVMYWYQQKSSQAPKLLFHYYDKDFNNEADTPDNFQSRRPNTSFCFLDIRSPGLGDTAMYLCATSRGTGRAYEQYFGPGTRLTVT.

The sample holds many counts of this clonotype. The chain couples TRBV20-1 to TRBJ2-3; a weak D match, TRBD1 (5 bases). CDR1 and CDR2 from the germline V gene are DFQATT and SNEGSKA (reference sequence). V was pared by 1 base and J by 0 bases, with 8 bases between. The CDR3 spans 14 residues. The DNA for the CDR3 is TGCAGTGCTAGAGGGACATGGAGCACAGATACGCAGTATTTT. Its protein product is CSARGTWSTDTQYF.

This clonotype has a handful of counts. V and J are TRBV4-1 and TRBJ2-3; D is undetermined. CDR3 length: 16 residues. Germline lookup yields CDR1 MGHRA and CDR2 YSYEKL. V lost 4 bases, J lost 0 bases, and 14 bases lay in between. CDR3 region: CASSPSRRLSTDTQYF. The CDR3, as DNA: TGCGCCAGCAGCCCCAGTCGACGGCTGAGCACAGATACGCAGTATTTT.

The genes are TRBV7-2 and TRBJ1-6; unclear D gene. From germline, CDR1 is SGHTA and CDR2 FQGNSA. The CDR3 totals 16 residues. V was clipped by 1 base and J by 7 bases, with 14 bases between them. Written as DNA, the CDR3 is TGTGCCAGCAGCTTAGGGATGTTGGGCTCCAATTCACCCCTCCACTTT. It yields the protein CASSLGMLGSNSPLHF.

The V gene is TRBV29-1, the J gene TRBJ1-2; TRBD1 agrees at 7 bases. The V segment lost 4 bases and the J segment 2 bases; nucleotides outside the gene matches: 10. CDR3 length: 15 amino acids. Germline assignment: CDR1 SQVTM and CDR2 ANQGSEA. The CDR3 sequence is CSVGGPQTGNYGYTF. The CDR3 bases are TGCAGCGTTGGGGGGCCTCAGACAGGGAACTATGGCTACACCTTC.

The rearrangement links TRBV20-1 to TRBJ2-3; TRBD2 aligns across 10 bases. The CDR3 contains 15 residues. The germline V gene encodes CDR1 DFQATT and CDR2 SNEGSKA (reference sequence). J was trimmed by 0 bases and V by 6 bases; bases with no gene match: 6. DNA for the CDR3: TGCAGTGCCCAAGGGACTAGCGTAAGCACAGATACGCAGTATTTT. As protein: CSAQGTSVSTDTQYF.

This clonotype appeared a few times. This rearrangement joins TRBV20-1 to TRBJ2-1, with TRBD2 matching over 9 bases. The CDR3 sequence is 12 residues long. CDR1 DFQATT and CDR2 SNEGSKA come from the germline V gene (reference sequence). The CDR3 protein is CTALAGGNEQFF. The CDR3 nucleotides read TGCACTGCACTAGCGGGTGGCAATGAGCAGTTCTTC.

The DNA for the CDR3 is TGTGCCAGCAGTTCCGGGACAATTGGCTCACCCCTCCACTTT. It translates to CASSSGTIGSPLHF. This rearrangement joins TRBV6-6 to TRBJ1-6, with D tentatively TRBD1 (6 bases). Germline V gene sequence: CDR1 MNHNY, CDR2 SVGAGI (reference sequence). V lost 4 bases, J lost 10 bases, and 14 bases lay in between. The CDR3 runs 14 residues.

In its sample, this clonotype was seen many times. The CDR3 reads CASSQEPGAGKLFF. As DNA, the CDR3 is TGTGCCAGCAGCCAAGAACCGGGGGCAGGAAAACTGTTTTTT. V is TRBV14 and J is TRBJ1-4; D is possibly TRBD1 (6 bases). Germline CDR1 is SGHDN and CDR2 is FVKESK. The CDR3 has 14 residues. Trimming took off 0 bases at V and 10 bases at J, with 12 bases between the two ends.

This clonotype showed up just a few times. The chain combines TRBV7-6 with TRBJ2-4; the D gene could be TRBD1 or TRBD2 (5 bases each). Germline-derived CDR1 and CDR2 are SGHVS and FNYEAQ. The CDR3 is 12 amino acids. The germline V and J ends were trimmed by 2 bases and 15 bases, with 14 bases remaining between them. CDR3 residues: CASSLPGPGRYF. The CDR3 bases are TGTGCCAGCAGCTTACCGGGACCAGGTCGGTACTTC.

The sample holds a few counts of this clonotype. A read error may account for a junction end that differs from germline. The V gene is TRBV10-1, the J gene TRBJ2-7, with TRBD2 matching 8 bases. Per the germline V gene, CDR1 is WNHNN and CDR2 is SYGVQD (reference sequence). The CDR3 length is 14 residues. In DNA form, the CDR3 reads TGCGCCAGCAGGGAGTCGGGGGGGGTGTCCGAGCAGTACTTC. Protein sequence: CASRESGGVSEQYF.

The chain employs TRBV7-2 and TRBJ1-6; D possibly corresponds to TRBD1 (6 bases). Germline CDR1 and CDR2: SGHTA and FQGNSA. V was cut by 3 bases and J by 8 bases, with 14 bases left in between. This CDR3 comprises 15 residues. The CDR3 spells CASSLRQVQYSPLHF. CDR3 nucleotides: TGTGCCAGCAGCTTGCGACAGGTTCAATATTCACCCCTCCACTTT.

This chain links TRBV20-1 with TRBJ2-7; weak D call: TRBD2 (5 bases). The CDR3 extends over 14 amino acids. Trimming took off 6 bases at V and 3 bases at J, with 18 bases between the two ends. Germline CDR1 DFQATT, CDR2 SNEGSKA (reference sequence). The CDR3: CSARRAPRGYEQYF. The CDR3 coding sequence is TGCAGTGCGAGGCGGGCTCCCCGGGGCTACGAGCAGTACTTC.

In its sample, this clonotype was seen a few times. The chain joins TRBV30 to TRBJ2-1; no definite D call. The CDR3 sequence is 11 residues long. The V end lost 1 base, the J end lost 5 bases, and 3 bases lay between the germline ends. Per germline, CDR1 GTSNPN and CDR2 SVGIG (reference sequence). In nucleotides, the CDR3 is TGTGCCTGGAGTGCCAACAATGAGCAGTTCTTC. This codes for CAWSANNEQFF.

Comment on this clonotype: This may be a read error: a much more frequent sequence differs by one nucleotide. The CDR3 region has the DNA TGCGCCAGCAGCCAGGACAACCACGGGCAGTACTTC. It translates to CASSQDNHGQYF. The gene calls are TRBV5-1 and TRBJ2-5; tentatively, D is TRBD1 (5 bases). The V gene lost 4 bases and the J gene lost 11 bases, with 15 bases spanning the gap. This CDR3 has 12 residues. Germline CDR1 is SGHRS and CDR2 is YFSETQ.

In this sample, this clonotype turned up a few times. The chain couples TRBV7-2 to TRBJ2-1; 8 bases are shared with TRBD1. V shed 2 bases, J shed 5 bases, and the junction held 8 bases outside the gene matches. This CDR3 region has 16 residues. Germline loops: CDR1 SGHTA, CDR2 FQGNSA. The CDR3 here is CASSLSPTGANNEQFF. CDR3 DNA: TGTGCCAGCAGCTTATCTCCGACAGGGGCGAACAATGAGCAGTTCTTC. The full variable domain, in which reference TRBV7-2 and TRBJ2-1 provide the parts outside the CDR3, is GAGVSQSPSNKVTEKGKDVELRCDPISGHTALYWYRQSLGQGLEFLIYFQGNSAPDKSGLPSDRFSAERTGGSVSTLTIQRTQQEDSAVYLCASSLSPTGANNEQFFGPGTRLTVL.

This clonotype appeared a few times. This sequence joins TRBV11-3 and TRBJ2-4; TRBD2 agrees at 9 bases. The CDR3 runs to 18 residues. CDR1 SGHNT and CDR2 YENEEA come from the germline V gene. Trimming cost V 5 bases and J 3 bases; bases outside gene matches: 14. The CDR3 sequence: CASSPSSGGPLDKNIQYF. The CDR3 DNA follows: TGTGCCAGCAGCCCATCCAGCGGGGGGCCCCTAGACAAAAACATTCAGTACTTC.

J is TRBJ2-3 and V is TRBV12-3 or TRBV12-4; D not certain. Trimming pared 3 bases from V and 2 bases from J, leaving 12 bases between. The CDR3 consists of 15 residues. This chain's CDR3 is CASSLDGTFTDTQYF. The CDR3 DNA reads as TGTGCCAGCAGTTTGGACGGAACCTTCACAGATACGCAGTATTTT.

The chain uses TRBV7-6 and TRBJ2-7; D unresolved. V gave up 1 base and J gave up 2 bases, with 9 bases separating them. The CDR3 totals 14 residues. Germline assignment: CDR1 SGHVS and CDR2 FNYEAQ. DNA of the CDR3: TGTGCCAGCAGCTTAGAGCCCGATACCTACGAGCAGTACTTC. Translating it yields CASSLEPDTYEQYF.

For this clonotype: A much larger clone lies a single base off, so this may be a read error. As DNA, the CDR3 is TGCAGCGCTCTACCGAAGATTGGGGGCGCTTCAGAGACCCAGTACTTC. It specifies CSALPKIGGASETQYF. The gene calls are TRBV29-1 and TRBJ2-5; TRBD1 is a possible D gene (6 bases). Looked up from germline, CDR1 is SQVTM and CDR2 is ANQGSEA. V lost 7 bases and J lost 4, with 25 bases in between. The CDR3 covers 16 residues.